This T cell receptor beta chain emerged from a study of beta chain features in type 1 diabetes. Findings and caveats of the study: There were fewer insertions and more deletions at the VDJ junctions of type 1 diabetes patients.

Donors underwent one heparinised blood draw, approximately 120 mL on average. A sort by CD45RO/CCR7/CD25/CD127/CD95/CD27 yielded CD4+ naive, central memory, regulatory and stem cell-like memory cells. What was sequenced were expressed TCRB transcripts, since all of the isolated RNA had been reverse transcribed. Method: immunoSEQ multiplex PCR; TCRdb's copy keeps in-frame clones and lacks some. The profile shows under 450,000 clones, approximately 15% of them singletons. CDR1 and CDR2 (germline): SGHDT, YYEEEE. With 3 bases removed from V and 7 bases from J, the gap between germline ends came to 14 bases. The CDR3 totals 13 residues. For this clone: The antigen is undetermined.

The sequenced sample was naive CD4+ T cells from blood. V is TRBV5-6 and J is TRBJ2-7; no clear D. This clonotype was sampled from a young man in good health. In DNA, the CDR3 is TGTGCCAGCAGCTCTTCGCCTCAAGGGGAGCAGTACGTC. It codes for CASSSSPQGEQYV.